The 8 T cell receptor beta chains below were found in one sample sequenced in a study of Graves' ophthalmopathy and Graves' hyperthyroidism. TCR beta CDR3 regions were amplified from RNA transcripts. RT-PCR with HTBI primers came first, then second-round multiplex PCR. TCRdb fed the multiplex PCR reads into MiXCR, producing one record per CDR3 protein. The sample has 300,000 to 450,000 distinct CDR3 sequences, about 18% seen once; the top ten hold roughly 2.4%. Sequenced input: peripheral blood. These TCRs come from an adult woman with stable Graves' hyperthyroidism.

V usage is TRBV27 and J usage is TRBJ2-7; possibly TRBD1 for D (6 bases). V gave up 5 bases and J gave up 3 bases, with 14 bases separating them. Germline V gene data show CDR1 as MNHEY and CDR2 as SMNVEV (reference sequence). The CDR3 loop spans 14 amino acids. The CDR3 loop reads CASSRTAPGYEQYF. For the CDR3, the DNA is TGTGCCAGCAGTCGGACAGCTCCCGGCTACGAGCAGTACTTC.

This clonotype was detected many times. The J gene is TRBJ1-5, the V gene TRBV7-9; D perhaps matches TRBD1 (5 bases). The CDR3 sequence is 15 residues long. Deletions cut 2 bases from V and 2 bases from J, with 10 bases between. Germline V gives CDR1 SEHNR, CDR2 FQNEAQ (reference sequence). The CDR3 bases are TGTGCCAGCAGCTTAACCGGGGACGGCAATCAGCCCCAGCATTTT. This codes for CASSLTGDGNQPQHF.

This clonotype occurred many times. The chain links TRBV5-1 to TRBJ2-7; 9 bases map to TRBD1. The CDR3 runs to 17 residues. Per the germline V gene, CDR1 is SGHRS and CDR2 is YFSETQ. J lost 5 bases, V lost 1 base, and 13 bases had no gene match. The CDR3 sequence is CASSLSPGTGWQNEQYF. The CDR3 DNA reads as TGCGCCAGCAGCTTGAGTCCCGGGACAGGGTGGCAAAACGAGCAGTACTTC.

This clonotype appeared many times. This chain joins TRBV28 and TRBJ2-7; TRBD1 agrees at 7 bases. Germline V lookup: CDR1 MDHEN, CDR2 SYDVKM. With 7 bases clipped from V and 7 bases from J, the junction kept 1 base outside the gene matches. The CDR3 covers 10 residues. The CDR3 here is CASIRGEQYF. CDR3 DNA: TGTGCCAGCATCAGGGGGGAGCAGTACTTC.

This clonotype showed up just a few times. The chain carries TRBV19 and TRBJ2-2; 7 nucleotides line up with TRBD1. Germline assignment: CDR1 LNHDA and CDR2 SQIVND (reference sequence). The CDR3 spans 14 residues. V shed 9 bases, J shed 2 bases, and the junction held 6 bases outside the gene matches. The CDR3: CASYRGANTGELFF. The CDR3 nucleotides read TGTGCCAGCTACAGGGGCGCCAACACCGGGGAGCTGTTTTTT.

This clonotype was counted between two and nine times. The chain joins TRBV3-1 to TRBJ1-5, with D tentatively TRBD1 (5 bases). Germline assignment: CDR1 LGHDT and CDR2 YNNKEL (reference sequence). The CDR3 consists of 13 residues. V was pared by 3 bases and J by 9 bases, with 12 bases between. The CDR3, as DNA: TGTGCCAGCAGCCAGGGGACTAAATGGCCCCAGCATTTT. Translated: CASSQGTKWPQHF.

The sample holds many counts of this clonotype. The CDR3 DNA reads as TGTGCCAGCAGTCCCCGGACTAGCGTGATCCAAGAGACCCAGTACTTC. Amino acid sequence: CASSPRTSVIQETQYF. V usage is TRBV27 and J usage is TRBJ2-5; 9 bases agree with TRBD2. In germline, CDR1 is MNHEY, CDR2 SMNVEV (reference sequence). The CDR3 is made up of 16 amino acids. Unmatched junction bases numbered 8, after V lost 5 bases and J lost 1 base.

This clonotype was counted a few times. J is TRBJ1-3 and V is TRBV5-6; the match to TRBD1 covers 7 bases. CDR1 is SGHDT, CDR2 YYEEEE, per germline. The CDR3 sequence is 20 residues long. The V and J ends lost 4 bases and 3 bases, in that order; junction bases with no gene match: 22. The CDR3, as DNA: TGTGCCAGCAGCGGCGACAGGGTTTTCTCCCCAACAGCCTTTGGAAACACCATATATTTT. Translation: CASSGDRVFSPTAFGNTIYF.